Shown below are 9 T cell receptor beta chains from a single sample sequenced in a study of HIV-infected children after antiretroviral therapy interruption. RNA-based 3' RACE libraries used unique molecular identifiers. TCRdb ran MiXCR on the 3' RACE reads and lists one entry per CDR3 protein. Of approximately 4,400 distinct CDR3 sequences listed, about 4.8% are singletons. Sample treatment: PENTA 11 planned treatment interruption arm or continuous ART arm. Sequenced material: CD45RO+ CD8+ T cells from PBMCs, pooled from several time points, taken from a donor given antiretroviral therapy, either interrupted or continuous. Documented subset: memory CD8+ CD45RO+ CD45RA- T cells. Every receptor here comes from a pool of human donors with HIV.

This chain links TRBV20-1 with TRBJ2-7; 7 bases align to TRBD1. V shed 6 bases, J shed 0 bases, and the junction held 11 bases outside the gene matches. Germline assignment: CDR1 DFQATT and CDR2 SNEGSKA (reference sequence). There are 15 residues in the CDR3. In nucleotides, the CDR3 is TGCAGTGCGGGGGTCCCGGACAGGAGCTCCTACGAGCAGTACTTC. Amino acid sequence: CSAGVPDRSSYEQYF.

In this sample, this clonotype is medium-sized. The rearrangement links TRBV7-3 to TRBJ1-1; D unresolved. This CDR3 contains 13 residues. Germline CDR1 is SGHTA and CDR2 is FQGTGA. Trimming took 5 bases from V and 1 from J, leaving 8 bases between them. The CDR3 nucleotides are TGTGCCAGCAGCGATGGAACGAACACTGAAGCTTTCTTT. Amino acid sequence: CASSDGTNTEAFF.

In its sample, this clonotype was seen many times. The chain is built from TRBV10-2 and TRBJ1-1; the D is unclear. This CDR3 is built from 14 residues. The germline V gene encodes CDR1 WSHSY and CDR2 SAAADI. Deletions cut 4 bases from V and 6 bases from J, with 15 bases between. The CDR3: CASSVAASGSEAFF. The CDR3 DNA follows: TGCGCCAGCAGTGTGGCGGCCTCCGGGTCTGAAGCTTTCTTT.

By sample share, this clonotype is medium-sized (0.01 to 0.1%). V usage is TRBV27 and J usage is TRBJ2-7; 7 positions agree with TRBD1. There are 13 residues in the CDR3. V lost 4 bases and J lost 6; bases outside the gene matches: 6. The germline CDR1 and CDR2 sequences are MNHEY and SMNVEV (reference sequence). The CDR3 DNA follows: TGTGCCAGCAGTTCAAGCTACAGGGGCGAGCAGTACTTC. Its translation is CASSSSYRGEQYF.

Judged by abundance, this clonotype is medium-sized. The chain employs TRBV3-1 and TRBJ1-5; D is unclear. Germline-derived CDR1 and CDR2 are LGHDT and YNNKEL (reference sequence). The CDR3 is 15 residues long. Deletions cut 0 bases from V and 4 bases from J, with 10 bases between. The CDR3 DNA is TGTGCCAGCAGCCAAGATGTAAGTCTTAATCAGCCCCAGCATTTT. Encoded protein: CASSQDVSLNQPQHF.

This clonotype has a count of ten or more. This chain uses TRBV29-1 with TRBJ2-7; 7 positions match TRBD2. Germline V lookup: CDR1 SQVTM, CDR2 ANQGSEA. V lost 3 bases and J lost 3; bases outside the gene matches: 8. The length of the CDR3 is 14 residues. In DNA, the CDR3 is TGCAGCGTTGACAGCGGACTAGGGAACTACGAGCAGTACTTC. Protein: CSVDSGLGNYEQYF.

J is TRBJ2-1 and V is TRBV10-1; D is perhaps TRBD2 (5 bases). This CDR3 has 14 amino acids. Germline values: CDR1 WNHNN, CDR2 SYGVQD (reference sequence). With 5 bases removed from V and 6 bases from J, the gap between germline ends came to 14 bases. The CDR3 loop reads CASSLSGQINEQFF. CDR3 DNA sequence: TGCGCCAGCAGTCTGAGCGGCCAAATCAATGAGCAGTTCTTC.

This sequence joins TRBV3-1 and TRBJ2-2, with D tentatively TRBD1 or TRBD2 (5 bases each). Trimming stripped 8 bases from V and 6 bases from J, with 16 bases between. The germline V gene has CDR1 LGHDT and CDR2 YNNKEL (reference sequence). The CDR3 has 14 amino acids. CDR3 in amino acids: CASETPRGAGELFF. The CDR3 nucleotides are TGTGCCAGCGAAACCCCACGAGGGGCCGGGGAGCTGTTTTTT.

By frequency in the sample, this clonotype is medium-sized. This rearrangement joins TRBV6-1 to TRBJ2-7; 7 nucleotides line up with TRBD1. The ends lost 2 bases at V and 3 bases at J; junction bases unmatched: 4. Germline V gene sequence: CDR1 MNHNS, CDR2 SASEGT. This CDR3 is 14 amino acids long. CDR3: CASSESDRVYEQYF. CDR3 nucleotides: TGTGCCAGCAGTGAATCTGACAGGGTCTACGAGCAGTACTTC.